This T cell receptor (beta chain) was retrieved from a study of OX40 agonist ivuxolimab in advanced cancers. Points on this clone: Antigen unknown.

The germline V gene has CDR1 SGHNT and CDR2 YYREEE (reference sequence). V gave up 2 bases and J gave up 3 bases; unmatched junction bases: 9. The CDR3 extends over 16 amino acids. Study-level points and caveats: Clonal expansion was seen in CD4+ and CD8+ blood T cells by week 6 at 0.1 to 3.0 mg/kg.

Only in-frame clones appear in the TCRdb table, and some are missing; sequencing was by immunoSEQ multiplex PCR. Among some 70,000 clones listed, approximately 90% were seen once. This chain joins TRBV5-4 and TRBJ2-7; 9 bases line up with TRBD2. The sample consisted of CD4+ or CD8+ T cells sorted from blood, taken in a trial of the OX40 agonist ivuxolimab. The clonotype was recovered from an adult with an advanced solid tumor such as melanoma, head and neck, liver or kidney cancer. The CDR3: CASSLAPSGRIYEQYF. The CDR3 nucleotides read TGTGCCAGCAGCTTAGCCCCAAGCGGGAGGATCTACGAGCAGTACTTC.